The T cell receptor beta chain described here comes from a study of blood T cells in healthy people across ages. Study-level points and caveats: TCR beta diversity per million T cells fell roughly linearly with age. There were more naive CD4+ cells and higher diversity in long-lived donors than in aged donors.

Only a few counts were recorded for this clonotype. Its matching antigen is unknown. Sample-barcoded 5' priming and a J-beta primer mix drove a second PCR of roughly 6 to 12 cycles. MiXCR, run by TCRdb on the 5' RACE reads, gives a single entry per CDR3 protein. The sample shows more than 1.4 million distinct CDR3 sequences, 42% of them seen only once. Trimming pared 3 bases from V and 8 bases from J, leaving 14 bases between. Germline V gene sequence: CDR1 MDHEN, CDR2 SYDVKM. The CDR3 totals 15 residues. The sample consisted of blood. This sequence was found in a woman younger than 35 in good health. The J gene is TRBJ1-6, the V gene TRBV28; TRBD1 is a possible D gene (5 bases). Written as DNA, the CDR3 is TGTGCCAGCAGTTTTTACGCAGGGAAGGATTCACCCCTCCACTTT. Translating it yields CASSFYAGKDSPLHF.